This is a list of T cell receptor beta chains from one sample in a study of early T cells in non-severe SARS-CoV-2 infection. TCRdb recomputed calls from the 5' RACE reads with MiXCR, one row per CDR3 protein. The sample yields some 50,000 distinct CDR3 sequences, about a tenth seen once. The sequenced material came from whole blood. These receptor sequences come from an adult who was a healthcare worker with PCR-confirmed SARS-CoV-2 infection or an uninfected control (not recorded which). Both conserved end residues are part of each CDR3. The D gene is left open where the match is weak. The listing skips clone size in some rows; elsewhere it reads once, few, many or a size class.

CASSERVRETQYF,TGTGCCAGCAGTGAAAGGGTCCGAGAGACCCAGTACTTC,TRBV6-1,13,many,TRBJ2-5,.
CASSPRWTGTTGELFF,TGCGCCAGCAGCCCAAGATGGACGGGAACCACCGGGGAGCTGTTTTTT,TRBV5-1,16,many,TRBJ2-2,.
CASSSGTSTGQGRWGSYNSPLHF,TGCGCCAGCAGCTCCGGGACCTCGACCGGACAGGGAAGATGGGGCTCCTATAATTCACCCCTCCACTTT,TRBV5-1,23,many,TRBJ1-6,TRBD1
CASSTTGRNYGYTF,TGTGCCAGCAGCACAACAGGGAGGAACTATGGCTACACCTTC,TRBV5-6,14,.,TRBJ1-2,.
CASSFRLYNEQFF,TGTGCCAGCAGCTTTCGGCTGTACAATGAGCAGTTCTTC,TRBV2,13,many,TRBJ2-1,.
CASSLGRRQPQHF,TGTGCCAGCAGCTTAGGGCGACGTCAGCCCCAGCATTTT,TRBV7-2,13,.,TRBJ1-5,.
CASSLVVDRGRVEETQYF,TGTGCCAGCAGCTTAGTTGTGGACAGGGGACGGGTCGAAGAGACCCAGTACTTC,TRBV7-9,18,few,TRBJ2-5,TRBD1
CASKTDGISENTIYF,TGTGCCAGCAAGACGGACGGTATCTCTGAAAACACCATATATTTT,TRBV6-5,15,many,TRBJ1-3,.
CASSELRGGSSPLHF,TGTGCCAGCAGTGAATTAAGGGGGGGCAGTTCACCCCTCCACTTT,TRBV6-1,15,.,TRBJ1-6,.
CASSQANAEDFF,TGTGCCAGCAGCCAAGCGAACGCCGAGGACTTCTTT,TRBV3-1,12,.,TRBJ1-1,.
CASSARDKETQYF,TGTGCCAGCAGCGCTCGGGACAAAGAGACCCAGTACTTC,TRBV9,13,.,TRBJ2-5,.
CASSYSYSQETKYF,TGTGCCAGCAGTTACTCGTATAGCCAAGAGACCAAGTACTTC,TRBV6-5,14,.,TRBJ2-5,.
CASSERALYTEAFF,TGTGCCAGCAGTGAAAGGGCGTTATACACTGAAGCTTTCTTT,TRBV7-6,14,many,TRBJ1-1,.
CASSPGTTNEKLFF,TGTGCCAGCTCACCGGGGACGACTAATGAAAAACTGTTTTTT,TRBV18,14,.,TRBJ1-4,.
CASSLALLATDTQYF,TGTGCCAGCAGCTTAGCCCTACTCGCCACAGATACGCAGTATTTT,TRBV7-2,15,.,TRBJ2-3,.
CASSLIGVYEQYF,TGTGCCAGCAGCTTGATCGGGGTCTACGAGCAGTACTTC,TRBV5-6,13,.,TRBJ2-7,.
CASSRTVENTEAFF,TGTGCCAGCAGTCGGACAGTAGAGAACACTGAAGCTTTCTTT,TRBV3-1,14,few,TRBJ1-1,.
CSVQSSGNTIYF,TGCAGCGTCCAGAGCTCTGGAAACACCATATATTTT,TRBV29-1,12,many,TRBJ1-3,.
CAWSPGQGAADTQYF,TGTGCCTGGAGTCCCGGACAGGGTGCCGCAGATACGCAGTATTTT,TRBV30,15,few,TRBJ2-3,TRBD1
CASSSQMNTEAFF,TGTGCCAGCAGTTCACAAATGAACACTGAAGCTTTCTTT,TRBV12-3/TRBV12-4,13,few,TRBJ1-1,.
CASSLRNTIYF,TGTGCCAGCAGCTTGAGGAACACCATATATTTT,TRBV7-9,11,few,TRBJ1-3,.
CASSHGTGRSREQYF,TGTGCCAGCAGCCACGGGACAGGTCGTTCCAGGGAGCAGTACTTC,TRBV6-2/TRBV6-3,15,many,TRBJ2-7,TRBD1
CASSSALGDKAEAFF,TGCGCCAGCAGCTCAGCGTTGGGGGACAAAGCTGAAGCTTTCTTT,TRBV5-1,15,many,TRBJ1-1,.
CAISEAGYEQYF,TGTGCCATCAGTGAAGCGGGCTACGAGCAGTACTTC,TRBV10-3,12,few,TRBJ2-7,.
CASSQGSLNEQFF,TGTGCCAGTAGTCAAGGGAGCCTTAATGAGCAGTTCTTC,TRBV19,13,few,TRBJ2-1,.
CASSPGTATGENIQYF,TGTGCCAGCAGCCCGGGGACAGCCACGGGGGAAAACATTCAGTACTTC,TRBV5-4,16,.,TRBJ2-4,.
CASSYSGDGPGGEKLFF,TGTGCCAGCAGTTATTCGGGCGATGGGCCGGGGGGTGAAAAACTGTTTTTT,TRBV12-3/TRBV12-4,17,many,TRBJ1-4,.
CSARGEPTAGGPLDTQYF,TGCAGTGCTAGAGGCGAACCCACAGCGGGGGGGCCTCTGGATACGCAGTATTTT,TRBV20-1,18,few,TRBJ2-3,TRBD2
CASSSGTGQGNTEAFF,TGCGCCAGCAGCTCCGGGACAGGTCAAGGAAACACTGAAGCTTTCTTT,TRBV5-1,16,few,TRBJ1-1,TRBD1
CASSLTGRGEQYF,TGTGCCAGCAGTTTAACTGGGAGGGGAGAGCAGTACTTC,TRBV12-3/TRBV12-4,13,.,TRBJ2-7,TRBD2
CASSLDRKDGYTF,TGTGCCAGCTCCTTGGACAGGAAAGACGGCTACACCTTC,TRBV12-3/TRBV12-4,13,many,TRBJ1-2,TRBD1
CASSRDRERSPLHF,TGTGCCAGCAGTAGGGACAGGGAAAGATCACCCCTCCACTTT,TRBV6-1,14,.,TRBJ1-6,TRBD1